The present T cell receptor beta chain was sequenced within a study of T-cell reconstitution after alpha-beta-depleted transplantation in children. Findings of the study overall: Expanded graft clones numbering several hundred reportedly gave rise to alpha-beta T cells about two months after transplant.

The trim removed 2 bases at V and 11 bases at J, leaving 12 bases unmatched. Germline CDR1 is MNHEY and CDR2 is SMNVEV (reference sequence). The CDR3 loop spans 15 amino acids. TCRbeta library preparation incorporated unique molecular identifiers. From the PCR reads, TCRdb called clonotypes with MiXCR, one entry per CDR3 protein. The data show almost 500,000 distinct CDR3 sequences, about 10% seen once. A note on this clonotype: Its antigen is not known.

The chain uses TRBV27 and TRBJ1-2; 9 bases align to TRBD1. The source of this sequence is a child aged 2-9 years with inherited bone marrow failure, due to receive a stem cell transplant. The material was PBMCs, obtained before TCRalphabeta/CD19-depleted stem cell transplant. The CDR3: CASSLQGTGQGRYTF. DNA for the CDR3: TGTGCCAGCAGTTTACAGGGGACAGGGCAGGGACGGTACACCTTC.